The 24 T cell receptor beta chains presented below share a single source sample, sequenced in a study of somatic mutations in cytotoxic T cells in rheumatoid arthritis. Profiling relied on immunoSEQ multiplex PCR, and the TCRdb table lists in-frame clones only, not all of them. The table shows about 6,400 clones, with around 68% occurring only once. The sequenced sample consisted of CD8+ T cells sorted from blood. These receptors all stem from a woman aged 45-60 years in good health.

V gene TRBV4-1 combines with J gene TRBJ2-7; 10 nucleotides align to TRBD1. From germline, CDR1 is MGHRA and CDR2 YSYEKL. V lost 4 bases, J lost 5 bases, and 11 bases stayed unmatched. The CDR3 has 16 residues. CDR3 residues: CASSPSGGTGEDEQYF. In DNA form, the CDR3 reads TGCGCCAGCAGCCCATCTGGAGGGACAGGGGAAGACGAGCAGTACTTC.

The CDR3 coding sequence is TGTGCCAGCAGCTTGGTTCTCACAGATACGCAGTATTTT. Translating gives CASSLVLTDTQYF. The chain couples TRBV5-4 to TRBJ2-3; D is ambiguous. Germline V gives CDR1 SGHNT, CDR2 YYREEE (reference sequence). This CDR3 is built from 13 residues. V lost 0 bases and J lost 2, with 4 bases in between.

This clone showed up just a few times. The rearrangement joins TRBV6-6 to TRBJ1-1, with D perhaps TRBD1 (5 bases). The CDR3 spans 14 residues. Trimming removed 0 bases from V and 1 base from J, with 6 bases in between. Germline CDR1 and CDR2: MNHNY and SVGAGI (reference sequence). The CDR3 loop reads CASSYSQGNTEAFF. The CDR3 DNA sequence: TGTGCCAGCAGTTACTCCCAGGGGAACACTGAAGCTTTCTTT.

This clone has a handful of counts. The chain combines TRBV5-1 with TRBJ1-1, with no clear D. The CDR3 spans 11 residues. Germline CDR1 reads SGHRS; CDR2 reads YFSETQ. Trimming left V 5 bases short and J 11 bases short, with 13 bases between. The CDR3 protein is CASSLSGQAFF. In nucleotides, the CDR3 is TGCGCCAGCAGTCTGAGTGGGCAGGCTTTCTTT.

This chain joins TRBV7-7 and TRBJ2-7, with D possibly being TRBD1 (7 bases). Germline V CDR1 and CDR2: SSHAT, FNYEAQ (reference sequence). The ends were cut back, 2 bases at V and 5 bases at J, with 13 bases in the middle. The CDR3 spans 14 residues. CDR3 coding DNA: TGTGCCAGCAGCTTAACAGGGGAGGCCAACGAGCAGTACTTC. It specifies CASSLTGEANEQYF.

The V call is TRBV19, the J call TRBJ1-1; possibly TRBD1 for D (5 bases). The CDR3 length is 13 residues. V was shortened by 1 base and J by 11 bases, with 14 bases between the two germline ends. Per the germline V gene, CDR1 is LNHDA and CDR2 is SQIVND (reference sequence). Here the CDR3 reads CASSIGEAGLAFF. In nucleotides, the CDR3 is TGTGCCAGTAGTATAGGGGAGGCAGGGCTTGCTTTCTTT.

V is TRBV9 and J is TRBJ1-2; TRBD1 agrees at 7 bases. Germline V gene sequence: CDR1 SGDLS, CDR2 YYNGEE. V was clipped by 4 bases and J by 3 bases; unmatched bases: 18. The CDR3 runs 18 residues. The CDR3 here is CASSPGIRQGPTDYGYTF. As DNA, the CDR3 is TGTGCCAGCAGCCCCGGCATCCGACAGGGACCCACTGACTATGGCTACACCTTC.

The rearrangement links TRBV27 to TRBJ2-1; TRBD2 is a possible D gene (5 bases). From germline, CDR1 is MNHEY and CDR2 SMNVEV (reference sequence). V gave up 3 bases and J gave up 6 bases, with 6 bases separating them. The CDR3 is made up of 12 amino acids. CDR3 sequence: CASSFAGNEQFF. CDR3 sequence (DNA): TGTGCCAGCAGTTTCGCGGGCAATGAGCAGTTCTTC.

This sequence joins TRBV5-6 and TRBJ2-7; 8 nucleotides line up with TRBD1. V dropped 2 bases and J dropped 3; count of bases not matched to a gene: 4. CDR3 length: 14 residues. Germline CDR1 SGHDT, CDR2 YYEEEE. The chain's CDR3 is CASSFSTGDYEQYF. As DNA, the CDR3 is TGTGCCAGCAGCTTTTCGACAGGGGACTACGAGCAGTACTTC.

The V call is TRBV7-9, the J call TRBJ2-7, with a tentative D call TRBD1 (5 bases). Germline CDR1 SEHNR, CDR2 FQNEAQ (reference sequence). This CDR3 is 13 amino acids long. V lost 2 bases and J 5 bases, leaving 10 bases between the germline ends. CDR3 in DNA: TGTGCCAGCAGCTTACAGGGAAGTGACGAGCAGTACTTC. This translates into CASSLQGSDEQYF.

The chain has TRBV9 and TRBJ1-6; D is possibly TRBD1 (5 bases). The germline V gene has CDR1 SGDLS and CDR2 YYNGEE. Trimming took off 0 bases at V and 9 bases at J, with 19 bases between the two ends. The CDR3 runs 17 residues. This CDR3 is CASSVGVDGTNVSPLHF. The CDR3 nucleotides read TGTGCCAGCAGCGTAGGTGTCGACGGGACTAATGTTTCACCCCTCCACTTT.

This clone was counted only a few times. As DNA, the CDR3 is TGTGGGGGCCGGTCGAACACCGGGGAGCTGTTTTTT. Protein sequence: CGGRSNTGELFF. V and J are TRBV6-1 and TRBJ2-2, with D possibly matching TRBD1 (5 bases). Germline-derived CDR1 and CDR2 are MNHNS and SASEGT. The CDR3 consists of 12 residues.

This chain connects TRBV4-1 to TRBJ2-5; the match to TRBD1 covers 8 bases. Germline V gene sequence: CDR1 MGHRA, CDR2 YSYEKL. This CDR3 has 17 amino acids. With 1 base clipped from V and 0 bases from J, the junction kept 7 bases outside the gene matches. The CDR3 DNA reads TGCGCCAGCAGCCAAGGTCCAGGGGGCCTGTACCAAGAGACCCAGTACTTC. Amino acid sequence: CASSQGPGGLYQETQYF.

The chain joins TRBV7-6 to TRBJ2-5; TRBD2 matches 8 bases. The CDR3 has 16 residues. With V trimmed by 4 bases and J by 10 bases, 17 bases remained unmatched. Germline V gene sequence: CDR1 SGHVS, CDR2 FNYEAQ. CDR3 loop: CASSWGQAGEGDDQYF. In DNA form, the CDR3 reads TGTGCCAGCAGCTGGGGACAAGCGGGGGAGGGAGACGACCAGTACTTC.

The chain has TRBV2 and TRBJ1-5; TRBD1 aligns across 7 bases. Looked up from germline, CDR1 is SNHLY and CDR2 is FYNNEI. J lost 6 bases, V lost 6 bases, and 8 bases had no gene match. The CDR3 length is 14 residues. The CDR3 spells CASRKTGTFQPQHF. CDR3 DNA: TGTGCCAGCAGGAAGACAGGGACGTTTCAGCCCCAGCATTTT.

This clone was observed a handful of times. This sequence joins TRBV6-6 and TRBJ1-2; TRBD1 matches 9 bases. The CDR3 runs to 16 residues. Losses at the gene ends were 5 bases for V and 3 bases for J; bases not matched to a gene: 10. Germline loops: CDR1 MNHNY, CDR2 SVGAGI (reference sequence). In DNA form, the CDR3 reads TGTGCCAGCAGTCCGAAGACAGGGGGTCGGTACTATGGCTACACCTTC. Protein: CASSPKTGGRYYGYTF.

In regard to this clone: Sequence at one end of the junction differs from germline and may be a read error. The sample holds other DNA sequences that translate to the same CDR3. CDR3 DNA: TGTGCCATCAGTGACCCCAGGGACTCCTACGAGCAGTACTTC. Its protein product is CAISDPRDSYEQYF. The chain carries TRBV6-1 and TRBJ2-7; a possible D gene is TRBD1 (5 bases). Per germline, CDR1 MNHNS and CDR2 SASEGT. This CDR3 region has 14 residues.

V gene TRBV5-6 combines with J gene TRBJ2-7; weak D call: TRBD2 (5 bases). The length of the CDR3 is 12 residues. Germline CDR1 SGHDT, CDR2 YYEEEE. V lost 2 bases, J lost 6 bases, and 9 bases lay in between. The CDR3 sequence is CASSFGGPEQYF. The DNA for the CDR3 is TGTGCCAGCAGCTTTGGAGGTCCCGAGCAGTACTTC.

The gene calls are TRBV6-1 and TRBJ1-5; the match to TRBD1 covers 7 bases. Germline CDR1 is MNHNS and CDR2 is SASEGT. The CDR3 runs 14 residues. Germline trimming cut 7 bases from V and 6 bases from J; bases unmatched to any gene: 9. As DNA, the CDR3 is TGTGCCAGCAATCCCGAGGGGGCGAGTCAGCCCCAGCATTTT. Translated: CASNPEGASQPQHF.

The gene calls are TRBV6-1 and TRBJ2-5; D perhaps matches TRBD2 (6 bases). Trimming removed 6 bases at V and 2 bases at J, with 13 bases between. Germline CDR1 reads MNHNS; CDR2 reads SASEGT. The CDR3 is made up of 14 amino acids. In nucleotides, the CDR3 is TGTGCCAGCAGGGACTACGCACCTCAAGAGACCCAGTACTTC. Translated: CASRDYAPQETQYF.

V is TRBV29-1 and J is TRBJ2-3, with 7 positions matching TRBD1. Germline loops: CDR1 SQVTM, CDR2 ANQGSEA. CDR3 length: 14 amino acids. V shed 1 base and J 2 bases; nucleotides not matched to a gene: 3. The CDR3 DNA reads TGCAGCGTTGAAGCGGACAGGTTCACAGATACGCAGTATTTT. Translation: CSVEADRFTDTQYF.

This sequence joins TRBV5-5 and TRBJ1-1, with a tentative D call TRBD1 (6 bases). Germline CDR1 is SGHKS and CDR2 is YYEKEE (reference sequence). This CDR3 spans 16 amino acids. V lost 5 bases and J lost 3, with 20 bases in between. CDR3 sequence reads: CASSWGAGDLDTEAFF. The CDR3, as DNA: TGTGCCAGCAGTTGGGGGGCGGGGGATCTGGACACTGAAGCTTTCTTT.

This clone was seen a handful of times. The V call is TRBV4-1, the J call TRBJ1-1; 8 positions match TRBD1. The CDR3 spans 15 residues. The trim removed 8 bases at V and 0 bases at J, leaving 8 bases unmatched. Germline CDR1 reads MGHRA; CDR2 reads YSYEKL. The CDR3 sequence: CASRQGPQLNTEAFF. The DNA of the CDR3 is TGCGCCAGCCGACAGGGGCCCCAATTGAACACTGAAGCTTTCTTT.

V gene TRBV10-2 combines with J gene TRBJ1-1; D remains ambiguous. The CDR3 contains 13 residues. CDR1 is WSHSY, CDR2 SAAADI, per germline. Trimming removed 2 bases from V and 1 base from J, with 5 bases in between. In nucleotides, the CDR3 is TGCGCCAGCAGTGAGGCAGAGAACACTGAAGCTTTCTTT. Amino acid sequence: CASSEAENTEAFF.